The clone carrying this T cell receptor (beta chain) has a count of ten or more. The source of the sample is a study of early T cells in non-severe SARS-CoV-2 infection. MiXCR, run by TCRdb on the 5' RACE reads, gives a single entry per CDR3 protein. The repertoire consists of 85,000 to 100,000 distinct CDR3 sequences, with about 15% occurring once and the leading ten covering approximately 5.1%. Germline lookup yields CDR1 MGHRA and CDR2 YSYEKL. The V and J ends lost 2 bases and 0 bases respectively, with 8 bases between them. The CDR3 runs 14 residues. The sequence was obtained from an adult who was a healthcare worker with PCR-confirmed SARS-CoV-2 infection or an uninfected control (not recorded which). This rearrangement joins TRBV4-1 to TRBJ2-7; no reliable D call. The sample was whole blood, taken at baseline. CDR3 in amino acids: CASSQLAVSYEQYF. Written as DNA, the CDR3 is TGCGCCAGCAGCCAATTGGCAGTCTCCTACGAGCAGTACTTC.